A single sample is the source of the 10 T cell receptor beta chains below, sequenced in a study of OX40 agonist ivuxolimab in advanced cancers. Profiled with immunoSEQ multiplex PCR; TCRdb holds only in-frame clones, not every one. The sample lists about 62,000 clones; 84% were seen once. This material consisted of CD4+ or CD8+ T cells sorted from blood, taken in a trial of the OX40 agonist ivuxolimab. The receptor set was obtained from an adult with an advanced solid tumor such as melanoma, head and neck, liver or kidney cancer.

This clone is a singleton in its sample. The chain employs TRBV4-1 and TRBJ2-5; D may correspond to TRBD1 or TRBD2 (6 bases each). Trimming removed 4 bases from V and 2 bases from J, with 14 bases in between. Germline assignment: CDR1 MGHRA and CDR2 YSYEKL. This CDR3 is 15 amino acids long. CDR3 in amino acids: CASSRLGGTQETQYF. The CDR3 region has the DNA TGCGCCAGCAGCCGGCTCGGGGGCACACAAGAGACCCAGTACTTC.

In this sample, this clone turned up a few times. The rearrangement uses TRBV6-1 and TRBJ1-5; 7 bases align to TRBD1. Trimming took 0 bases from V and 0 from J; bases not matched to a gene: 8. Germline V CDR1 and CDR2: MNHNS, SASEGT. The CDR3 extends over 18 amino acids. The CDR3 nucleotides are TGTGCCAGCAGTGAAGCTTTCTCCGGGACAGCTAGCAATCAGCCCCAGCATTTT. Translated, it gives CASSEAFSGTASNQPQHF.

The chain is built from TRBV5-4 and TRBJ1-1, with D perhaps matching TRBD1 (6 bases). Germline V CDR1 and CDR2: SGHNT, YYREEE (reference sequence). Trimming shortened V by 2 bases and J by 6 bases, and 23 bases separated the two germline ends. The CDR3 is 17 residues long. This CDR3 is CASSFMPSGVSHAEAFF. In DNA form, the CDR3 reads TGTGCCAGCAGCTTCATGCCATCAGGGGTCTCACACGCTGAAGCTTTCTTT.

Of note for this clone: Distinct nucleotide sequences in the sample also encode this CDR3. This sequence joins TRBV7-6 and TRBJ2-7; TRBD1 might be the D (5 bases). With 2 bases removed from V and 3 bases from J, the gap between germline ends came to 5 bases. The germline V gene encodes CDR1 SGHVS and CDR2 FNYEAQ. The CDR3 is 12 amino acids. For the CDR3, the DNA is TGTGCCAGCAGCTTACAGGGCTACGAGCAGTACTTC. As protein: CASSLQGYEQYF.

V gene TRBV4-2 combines with J gene TRBJ1-1; the match to TRBD1 covers 9 bases. This CDR3 contains 15 residues. Germline CDR1 LGHNA, CDR2 YNFKEQ. V shed 3 bases, J shed 0 bases, and the junction held 2 bases outside the gene matches. CDR3 amino acids: CASSQGQGMNTEAFF. CDR3 coding DNA: TGTGCCAGCAGCCAGGGACAGGGTATGAACACTGAAGCTTTCTTT.

The chain employs TRBV29-1 and TRBJ1-2; possibly TRBD1 for D (6 bases). From germline, CDR1 is SQVTM and CDR2 ANQGSEA. The length of the CDR3 is 12 residues. V was clipped by 2 bases and J by 5 bases, with 9 bases between them. In nucleotides, the CDR3 is TGCAGCGTTGAAAACAGGGCATATGGCTACACCTTC. Its protein is CSVENRAYGYTF.

V usage is TRBV5-1 and J usage is TRBJ1-2, with 7 bases matching TRBD1. The germline gives CDR1 SGHRS, CDR2 YFSETQ. Losses at the gene ends were 0 bases for V and 2 bases for J; bases not matched to a gene: 4. The CDR3 runs to 15 residues. DNA for the CDR3: TGCGCCAGCAGCTTGGACGGGACAGAGAACTATGGCTACACCTTC. Amino acid sequence: CASSLDGTENYGYTF.

The chain joins TRBV6-5 to TRBJ2-7; D uncertain. The CDR3 has 15 residues. The germline V and J ends were trimmed by 6 bases and 0 bases, with 15 bases remaining between them. Per germline, CDR1 MNHEY and CDR2 SVGAGI. This chain's CDR3 is CASSLALAASYEQYF. The CDR3 bases are TGTGCCAGCAGCCTGGCACTCGCAGCCTCCTACGAGCAGTACTTC.

About this clone itself: An end of the junction differs from the germline gene, which may be a read error. The chain employs TRBV4-3 and TRBJ2-2, with D uncertain. The CDR3 has 15 amino acids. Germline V gene lookup returns CDR1 LGHNA and CDR2 YSLEER. CDR3 sequence (DNA): TGCGCCAGCAGCCAAGATCCCGCCCGCACCGAGGAGCTGTTTTTT. This encodes CASSQDPARTEELFF.

This clone has only a few counts. The chain uses TRBV9 and TRBJ1-1, with D possibly being TRBD1 (5 bases). Germline V gives CDR1 SGDLS, CDR2 YYNGEE. The CDR3 contains 15 residues. V gave up 0 bases and J gave up 1 base, with 10 bases separating them. CDR3 residues: CASSVDRTPNTEAFF. Here the CDR3 DNA reads TGTGCCAGCAGCGTAGATCGGACACCGAACACTGAAGCTTTCTTT. The full variable domain, in which reference TRBV9 and TRBJ1-1 provide the parts outside the CDR3, is DSGVTQTPKHLITATGQRVTLRCSPRSGDLSVYWYQQSLDQGLQFLIQYYNGEERAKGNILERFSAQQFPDLHSELNLSSLELGDSALYFCASSVDRTPNTEAFFGQGTRLTVV.